This record looks at one T cell receptor (beta chain) sequence and its context. This entry belongs to a study of blood T cell repertoires in COVID-19. The wider study: Italy, Spain and the United States were the sources of the convalescent and acute COVID-19 samples. T cells, B-cell-depleted T cells, or PBMCs provided the cDNA or gDNA that served as material.

The germline V gene has CDR1 MNHEY and CDR2 SVGAGI. This CDR3 has 15 residues. V lost 9 bases, J lost 3 bases, and 11 bases stayed unmatched. Source study methods: The authors estimated nucleated cell counts from reference gene primer amplification. The assay was immunoSEQ multiplex PCR, and TCRdb's table has in-frame clones only and misses some. V, J and clone size were drawn from that table, and D and trimming were deduced from the DNA. The sample holds around 200,000 clones, roughly 83% seen once. This sequence originates from a man aged 40-55 years with acute COVID-19. The J gene is TRBJ1-3, the V gene TRBV6-5, with 7 positions matching TRBD1. Material for sequencing was PBMCs or T cells enriched from blood (not recorded which). The CDR3 here is CASTPLDRIGNTIYF. For the CDR3, the DNA is TGTGCCAGTACACCCTTGGACAGGATTGGAAACACCATATATTTT.